This TCR beta chain was captured in a study of shared clonotypes between healthy human individuals. Findings and caveats of the study: Sorted-subset sequencing, rarefaction showed, was incomplete despite large depth.

This CDR3 is built from 15 residues. With 0 bases removed from V and 2 bases from J, the gap between germline ends came to 12 bases. Germline loops: CDR1 SGHRS, CDR2 YFSETQ. About this clone itself: Its target is unknown.

The donor cohort consisted entirely of Caucasian adults residing in Nashville, Tennessee. The repertoire was sequenced with immunoSEQ multiplex PCR; TCRdb's copy has only in-frame clones and lacks some. The table has roughly 700,000 clones, about nine tenths seen once. The chain recombines TRBV5-1 with TRBJ2-7; a possible D gene is TRBD1 (6 bases). This sequence was found in a man aged 18 to 29 in good health. Some clones in this sample may be carry-over from other donors' samples. Material for sequencing was memory CD8+ T cells from PBMCs. Noted subset: CD45RO+ cells pooled with CCR7-negative TemRA cells. CDR3 in amino acids: CASSLEGVLTYEQYF. The DNA of the CDR3 is TGCGCCAGCAGCTTGGAGGGGGTCCTCACCTACGAGCAGTACTTC.